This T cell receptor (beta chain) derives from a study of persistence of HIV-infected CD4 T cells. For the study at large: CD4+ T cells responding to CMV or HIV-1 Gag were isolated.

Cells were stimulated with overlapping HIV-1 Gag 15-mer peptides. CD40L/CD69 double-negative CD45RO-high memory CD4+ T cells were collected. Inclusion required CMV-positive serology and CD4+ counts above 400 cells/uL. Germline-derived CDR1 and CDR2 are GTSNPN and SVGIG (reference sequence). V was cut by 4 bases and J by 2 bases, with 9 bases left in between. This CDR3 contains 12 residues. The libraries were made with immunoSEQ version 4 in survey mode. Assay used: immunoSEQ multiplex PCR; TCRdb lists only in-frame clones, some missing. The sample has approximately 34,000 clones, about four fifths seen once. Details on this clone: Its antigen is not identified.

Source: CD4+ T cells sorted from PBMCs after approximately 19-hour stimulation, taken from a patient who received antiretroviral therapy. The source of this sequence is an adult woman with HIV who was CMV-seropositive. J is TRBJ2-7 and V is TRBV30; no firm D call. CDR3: CAWKSQTYEQYF. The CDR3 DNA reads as TGTGCCTGGAAGAGCCAGACCTACGAGCAGTACTTC.